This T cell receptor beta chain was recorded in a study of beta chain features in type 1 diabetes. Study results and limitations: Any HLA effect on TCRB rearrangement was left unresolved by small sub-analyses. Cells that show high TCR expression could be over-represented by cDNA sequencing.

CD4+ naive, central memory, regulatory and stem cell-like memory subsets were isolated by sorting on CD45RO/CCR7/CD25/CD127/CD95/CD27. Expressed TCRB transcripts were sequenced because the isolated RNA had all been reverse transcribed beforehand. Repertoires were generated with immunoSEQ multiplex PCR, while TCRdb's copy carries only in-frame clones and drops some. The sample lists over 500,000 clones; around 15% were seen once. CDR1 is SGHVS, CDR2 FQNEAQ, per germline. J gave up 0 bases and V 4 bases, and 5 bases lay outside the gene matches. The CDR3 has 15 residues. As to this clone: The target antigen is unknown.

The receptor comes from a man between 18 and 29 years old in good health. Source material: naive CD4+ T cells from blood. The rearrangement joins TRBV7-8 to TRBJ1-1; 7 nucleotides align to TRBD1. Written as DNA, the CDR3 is TGTGCCAGCAGCTGGAGACAGGGCGTGAACACTGAAGCTTTCTTT. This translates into CASSWRQGVNTEAFF.